The clone carrying this T cell receptor beta chain appeared a few times. V gave up 1 base and J gave up 6 bases, with 7 bases separating them. CDR3 size: 12 residues. Per the germline V gene, CDR1 is SGHNT and CDR2 is YENEEA. Data came from immunoSEQ multiplex PCR; TCRdb stores just in-frame clones and leaves some out. The sample holds some 48,000 clones; over 90% are singletons and the top ten take approximately 11%. This TCR was recovered from a man aged 35 to 55 with rheumatoid arthritis. The chain carries TRBV11-3 and TRBJ2-7, with D possibly matching TRBD2 (5 bases). Sequenced material: PBMCs. The CDR3 here is CASSLVGGEQYF. For the CDR3, the DNA is TGTGCCAGCAGCTTAGTAGGAGGCGAGCAGTACTTC.